The present T cell receptor (beta chain) was sequenced within a study of coeliac disease. In the study overall: Each coeliac patient was active, refractory type I, or diet-controlled. High-resolution HLA typing was lacking; TRBV7-2 bias was queried instead.

With 2 bases removed from V and 1 base from J, the gap between germline ends came to 17 bases. The CDR3 is made up of 18 amino acids. Germline CDR1 and CDR2: SGHVS and FNYEAQ. Some clones are missing from TCRdb's copy, which holds only in-frame ones; the method was immunoSEQ multiplex PCR. The sample records thousands of clones, about three fifths being singletons. This receptor was identified in a woman aged 18-35 years with active celiac disease. The sample was intraepithelial lymphocytes from the gut. The chain couples TRBV7-6 to TRBJ2-2; a weak D match, TRBD1 (6 bases). CDR3 loop: CASSLRGRTNLNTGELFF. CDR3 sequence (DNA): TGTGCCAGCAGCTTAAGGGGGAGAACCAACCTGAACACCGGGGAGCTGTTTTTT.